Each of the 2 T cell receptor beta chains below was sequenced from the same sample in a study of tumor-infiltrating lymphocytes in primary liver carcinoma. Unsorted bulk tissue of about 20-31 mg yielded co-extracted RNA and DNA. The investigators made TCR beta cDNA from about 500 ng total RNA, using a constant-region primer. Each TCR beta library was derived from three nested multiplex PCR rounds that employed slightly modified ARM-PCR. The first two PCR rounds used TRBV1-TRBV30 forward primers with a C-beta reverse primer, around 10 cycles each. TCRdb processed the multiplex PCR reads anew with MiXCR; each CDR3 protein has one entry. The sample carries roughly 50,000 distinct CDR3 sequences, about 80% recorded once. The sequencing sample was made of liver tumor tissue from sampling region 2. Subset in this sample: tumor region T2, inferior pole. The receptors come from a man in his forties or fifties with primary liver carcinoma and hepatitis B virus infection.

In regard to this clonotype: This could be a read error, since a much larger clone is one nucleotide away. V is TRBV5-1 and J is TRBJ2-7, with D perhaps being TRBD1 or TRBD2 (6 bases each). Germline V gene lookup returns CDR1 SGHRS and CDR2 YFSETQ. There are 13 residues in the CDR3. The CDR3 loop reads CAGSSNRGREQYF. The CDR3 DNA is TGCGCCGGCAGCTCCAACCGGGGGCGCGAGCAGTACTTC.

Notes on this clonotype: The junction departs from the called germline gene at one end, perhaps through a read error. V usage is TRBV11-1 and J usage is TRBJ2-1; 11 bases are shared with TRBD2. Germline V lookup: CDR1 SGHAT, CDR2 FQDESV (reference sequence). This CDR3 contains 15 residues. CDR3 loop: CASNFGTSGYNEQFF. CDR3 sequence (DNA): TGTGCCAGCAACTTCGGGACTAGCGGTTACAATGAGCAGTTTTTC.